This T cell receptor beta chain is from a study of blood T cell repertoires in COVID-19. Assay: immunoSEQ multiplex PCR; the TCRdb copy retains only in-frame clones and omits some. This repertoire shows approximately 230,000 clones, approximately 86% found once; its top ten account for about 6%. Adults between about 18 and 95 years of age took part from under 25 US areas. Trimming cost V 2 bases and J 6 bases, with 5 bases left between them. The CDR3 is 11 amino acids. The germline V gene has CDR1 MDHEN and CDR2 SYDVKM. This clone was observed once. The clonotype originates from a woman in her 30s with acute COVID-19. V usage is TRBV28 and J usage is TRBJ2-7, with D uncertain. Sequencing was carried out using PBMCs or T cells enriched from blood (not recorded which). DNA for the CDR3: TGTGCCAGCAGTTTAATATCCGAGCAGTACTTC. This codes for CASSLISEQYF.